Here is one T cell receptor (beta chain) with its context. Its specific antigen is unknown. No qualities accompany the bases; no much larger clone lies one base away. TRIzol reagent was used to extract total RNA from the cultured T cells. TCRbeta libraries were amplified from RNA by 5' rapid amplification of cDNA ends (5'RACE). Library concentration and integrity were checked with Qubit, an Agilent instrument, and quantitative PCR before sequencing. A commercial service provider sequenced the qualified libraries on Illumina HiSeq or MiSeq. The authors' pipeline ran thus. MiXCR version 1.8.2 was used to identify TCR sequences in each sample. For a clone to be considered qualified, a CDR3 longer than four amino acids, an in-frame nucleotide length, and the absence of a stop codon were required. A read containing the complete CDR3 structure was counted as an effective read. RT-PCR with 24 Vbeta primers, GeneScan spectratyping, and Sanger sequencing were used to validate the expanded clones. The public reads were run again by TCRdb, first through fastp at Q25 and then through MiXCR, and only productive beta chains were kept. Each CDR3 protein appears once, grouped with its most common genes and DNA. The V and J calls come from TCRdb's annotation, not from the publication. Present in this sample are some 13,000 distinct CDR3 sequences, 30% to 45% of which were seen just once. The top ten clones comprise about a tenth of the sample.

From a lookup of the germline V gene, CDR1 and CDR2 are SGHRS and YFSETQ. V loses 4 bases at its end and J loses 6 bases; junction bases beyond the gene matches: 9. The CDR3, cysteine through phenylalanine, is 16 amino acids long. Kept here is only the CDR3 DNA, which spans 48 bases and is read in frame from base 1. This entry is derived from a study of T cell repertoires and leukemia-associated antigens (dated by TCRdb to about 2019). With regard to the full study: Around 16 million effective reads were obtained overall, with each sample giving about 5.1 to 7 million read pairs and 3.3 to 5.0 million effective reads. Using in vitro peptide stimulation of healthy T cells, the study set out to figure out what antigen is recognized by a TCR Vbeta21 clone that had previously been found in CML patients.

As a first step, the CD3+ T cells were left to rest overnight in RPMI 1640 lacking fetal bovine serum, at 2.5 million cells/mL. MACS immunomagnetic beads were used according to the manufacturer's instructions to isolate CD3+ T cells from PBMCs. Results and caveats for the whole study, not just this receptor: Direct testing of the expanded clones' antigen specificity and function was not done, and further investigation was required. No significant differences among the four groups were observed in the numbers of Vbeta genes (about 60), Jbeta genes (approximately 15), VDJ rearrangements, or unique CDR3s.

The chain links TRBV5-1 with TRBJ2-2, with 10 bases matching TRBD1. The receptor was derived from a female donor in good health. Sequenced input: CD3+ T cells sorted from blood and cultured. Read as DNA, the sequence is TGCGCCAGCAGCCCTCCCGGGACAGGGGTTCCCGGGGAGCTGTTTTTT. Its protein product is CASSPPGTGVPGELFF. Reference TRBV5-1 and TRBJ2-2 genes cover what lies past the CDR3, so the full variable domain is KAGVTQTPRYLIKTRGQQVTLSCSPISGHRSVSWYQQTPGQGLQFLFEYFSETQRNKGNFPGRFSGRQFSNSRSEMNVSTLELGDSALYLCASSPPGTGVPGELFFGEGSRLTVL.